This record covers a single T cell receptor (beta chain). This record comes from a study of blood T cell repertoires in COVID-19. Study at large: Acute and convalescent COVID-19 samples came from the United States, Italy and Spain. PBMCs, B-cell-depleted T cells, or T cells were the source of the cDNA or gDNA that made up the material.

Unmatched junction bases numbered 8, after V lost 11 bases and J lost 5 bases. Germline V gene sequence: CDR1 MDHEN, CDR2 SYDVKM. The length of the CDR3 is 13 residues. Original data processing: Estimated nucleated cell counts came from reference gene primer amplification. Profiled with immunoSEQ multiplex PCR; TCRdb holds only in-frame clones, not every one. From that table come the V and J calls and clone size; the DNA was used to work out D and trimming. This table has about 120,000 clones, about two thirds appearing once. The sequence came from a human donor with acute or convalescent COVID-19. The donor label of this sample is uncertain. This chain connects TRBV28 to TRBJ1-5; 8 bases agree with TRBD1. Sequencing was done on a sample of peripheral blood. The CDR3 DNA follows: TGTGCCGGTCGGACAGGGAGGGATCAGCCCCAGCATTTT. It yields the protein CAGRTGRDQPQHF. The full variable domain, with the rest looked up from reference TRBV28 and TRBJ1-5, is DVKVTQSSRYLVKRTGEKVFLECVQDMDHENMFWYRQDPGLGLRLIYFSYDVKMKEKGDIPEGYSVSREKKERFSLILESASTNQTSMYLCAGRTGRDQPQHFGDGTRLSIL.